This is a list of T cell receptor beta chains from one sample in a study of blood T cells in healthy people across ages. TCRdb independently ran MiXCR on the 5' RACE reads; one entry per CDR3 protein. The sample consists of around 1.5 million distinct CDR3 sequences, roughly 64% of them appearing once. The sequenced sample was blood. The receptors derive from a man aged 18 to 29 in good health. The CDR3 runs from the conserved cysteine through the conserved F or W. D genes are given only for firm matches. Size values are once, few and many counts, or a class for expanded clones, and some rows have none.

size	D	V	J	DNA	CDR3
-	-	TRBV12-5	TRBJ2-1	TGTGCTAGTGGTTTGTTACAATTGTACAATGAGCAGTTCTTC	CASGLLQLYNEQFF
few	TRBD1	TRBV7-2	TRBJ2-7	TGTGCCAGCAGCCCCGGGACAGGGGCCGAGCAGTACTTC	CASSPGTGAEQYF
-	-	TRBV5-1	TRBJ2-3	TGCGCCAGCAGCCCTACACTAGCTAGGGGCCCAGATACGCAGTATTTT	CASSPTLARGPDTQYF
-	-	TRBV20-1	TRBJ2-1	TGCAGTGCTAGTTTAGTAGTTGGCCGGAATGAGCAGTTCTTC	CSASLVVGRNEQFF
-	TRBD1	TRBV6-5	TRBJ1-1	TGTGCCAGCAGTTACGCAGGGGGGGGAGCTGAAGCTTTCTTT	CASSYAGGGAEAFF
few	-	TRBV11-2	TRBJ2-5	TGTGCCAGCAGCTTCAGGGGCAACAGTCAAGAGACCCAGTACTTC	CASSFRGNSQETQYF
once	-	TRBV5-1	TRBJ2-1	TGCGCCAGCAGCTTGGCCTTGTCAGGGGCCTACAATGAGCAGTTCTTC	CASSLALSGAYNEQFF
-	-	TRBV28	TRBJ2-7	TGTGCCAGCAGTTGGGGCCAGGGTGTCCCTTCGGGCGAGCAGTACTTC	CASSWGQGVPSGEQYF
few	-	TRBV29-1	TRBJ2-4	TGCAGCGTTGTTGGGGGGGACAGATCCAAAAACATTCAGTACTTC	CSVVGGDRSKNIQYF
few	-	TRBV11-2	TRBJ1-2	TGTGCCAGCAGCCAACAAGGGGAATTGGCCTATGGCTACACCTTC	CASSQQGELAYGYTF
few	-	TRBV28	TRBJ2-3	TGTGCCAGCAGACCCAGGACAGATTACACAGATACGCAGTATTTT	CASRPRTDYTDTQYF
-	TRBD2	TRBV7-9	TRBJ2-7	TGTGCCAGCAGCTTTCCCGGGACTAGCGCCTACGAGCAGTACTTC	CASSFPGTSAYEQYF
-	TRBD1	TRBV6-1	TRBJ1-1	TGTGCCAGCAGTGAAGCTGACAGGGGATGGCCTGAAGCTTTCTTT	CASSEADRGWPEAFF
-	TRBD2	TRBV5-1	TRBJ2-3	TGCGCCAGCAGCTTAAACTCCGGGCTAGCGGGGGTTTCCACAGATACGCAGTATTTT	CASSLNSGLAGVSTDTQYF
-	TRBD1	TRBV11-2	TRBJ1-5	TGTGCCAGCAGCCCACTTAGGGGCCCGACACAGGGGCCGCCCCAGCATTTT	CASSPLRGPTQGPPQHF
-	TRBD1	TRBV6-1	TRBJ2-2	TGTGCCAGCAGGGCGGACAGGGGATCCGGGGAGCTGTTTTTT	CASRADRGSGELFF
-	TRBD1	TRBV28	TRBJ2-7	TGTGCCAGCAGTTTACGCGACAGGGGCCTTTACGAGCAGTACTTC	CASSLRDRGLYEQYF
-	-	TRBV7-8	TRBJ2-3	TGTGCCAGCAGCTTAGCGCAACTAACAGATACGCAGTATTTT	CASSLAQLTDTQYF
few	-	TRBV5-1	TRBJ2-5	TGCGCCAGCAGCTTGTCCCCAGGGGCCGAGACCCAGTACTTC	CASSLSPGAETQYF
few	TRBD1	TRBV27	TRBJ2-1	TGTGCCAGCAGTTTCCGGGACAGACCAGTCAATGAGCAGTTCTTC	CASSFRDRPVNEQFF
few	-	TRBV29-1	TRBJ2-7	TGCAGCGCTGAAGATCATGAGGGGCTGGCTTACGAGCAGTACTTC	CSAEDHEGLAYEQYF
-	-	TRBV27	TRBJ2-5	TGTGCCAGCAGCATCACCTGGGGGCAGGAGACCCAGTACTTC	CASSITWGQETQYF
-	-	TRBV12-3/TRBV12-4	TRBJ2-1	TGTGCCAGCAGTTTTGGTTTCGGAAATGAGCAGTTCTTC	CASSFGFGNEQFF
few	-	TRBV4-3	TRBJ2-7	TGCGCCAGCAGCCAAGGATATGGGAGCTCCTACGAGCAGTACTTC	CASSQGYGSSYEQYF
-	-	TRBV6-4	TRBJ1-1	TGTGCCAGCAGTGACTCGGCGGGGTCGGTGAACACTGAAGCTTTCTTT	CASSDSAGSVNTEAFF
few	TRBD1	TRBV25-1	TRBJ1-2	TGTGCCAGTTCGGAGGGACAGCTCAACTATGGCTACACCTTC	CASSEGQLNYGYTF
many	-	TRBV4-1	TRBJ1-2	TGCGCCAGCAGCCAAGGAGACCGGACGGTCGGGGGCGGCTACACCTTC	CASSQGDRTVGGGYTF
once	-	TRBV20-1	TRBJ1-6	TGCAGTGCTAGCAATGACAGAGGAGATGGCTCACCCCTCCACTTT	CSASNDRGDGSPLHF
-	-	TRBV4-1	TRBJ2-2	TGCGCCAGCAGCCAGCACGGTTCGACAGGTAGAAAGACCGGGGAGCTGTTTTTT	CASSQHGSTGRKTGELFF
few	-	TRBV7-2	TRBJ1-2	TGTGCCAGCAGCTTAGCGATGTTTTCTAACTATGGCTACACCTTC	CASSLAMFSNYGYTF
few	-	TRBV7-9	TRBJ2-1	TGTGCCAGCAGCTTAGATTTCAGGGCGGGGAATGGAAAGTTCTTC	CASSLDFRAGNGKFF
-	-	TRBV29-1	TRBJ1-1	TGCAGCTGTGGTCAGGCGAACACTGAAGCTTTCTTT	CSCGQANTEAFF
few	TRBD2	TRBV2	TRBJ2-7	TGTGCCGGGAATAGCGGGGGCTCCTACGAGCAGTACTTC	CAGNSGGSYEQYF
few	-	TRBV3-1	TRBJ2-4	TGTGCCAGCAGCCAAGATCCAACAGTCGGGCAGTACTTC	CASSQDPTVGQYF
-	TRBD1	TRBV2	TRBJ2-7	TGTGCCAGTTATTGGACAGGGGACTCCTACGAGCAGTACTTC	CASYWTGDSYEQYF
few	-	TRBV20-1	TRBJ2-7	TGCAGTGCTAGATTGGGGGCAGGGTGGGGTTACGAGCAGTACTTC	CSARLGAGWGYEQYF
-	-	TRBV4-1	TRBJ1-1	TGCGCCAGCAGCCAAGAAGGAAGGGGGTGGACTGAAGCTTTCTTT	CASSQEGRGWTEAFF
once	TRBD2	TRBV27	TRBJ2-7	TGTGCCAGCAGTTTGAAGGGACTAGCGGGAGTTGGCGAGCAGTACTTC	CASSLKGLAGVGEQYF
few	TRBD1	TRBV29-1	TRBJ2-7	TGCAGCGGGATGACAGGGACGGCTGACGAGCAGTACTTC	CSGMTGTADEQYF
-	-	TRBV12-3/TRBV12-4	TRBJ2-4	TGTGCCAGCAGTTCATTGTCATTGAGGGGGGGGCCACCCAAAAACATTCAGTACTTC	CASSSLSLRGGPPKNIQYF
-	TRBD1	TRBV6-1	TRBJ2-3	TGTGCCAGCAGTGAGAGGGACAGGGGGCGCGTCACAGATACGCAGTATTTT	CASSERDRGRVTDTQYF
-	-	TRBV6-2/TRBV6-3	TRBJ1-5	TGTGCCAGCAGTTACTCTTCCGGACGGCGGGAATATGGCAATCAGCCCCAGCATTTT	CASSYSSGRREYGNQPQHF
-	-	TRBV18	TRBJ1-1	TGTGCCAGCTCACCACCTCGACAGGTACTGAACACTGAAGCTTTCTTT	CASSPPRQVLNTEAFF
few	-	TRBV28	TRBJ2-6	TGTGCCAGCAGTTTTACGGGGACCTCTGGGGCCAACGTCCTGACTTTC	CASSFTGTSGANVLTF
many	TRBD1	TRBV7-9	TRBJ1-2	TGTGCCAGCAGCTCGGGACAGGGGGGTGGCTACACCTTC	CASSSGQGGGYTF
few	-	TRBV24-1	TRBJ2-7	TGTGCCACCAGTGATAATACAGGAAACTCCTACGAGCAGTACTTC	CATSDNTGNSYEQYF
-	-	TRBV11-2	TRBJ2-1	TGTGCCAGCAGCTTAGATCGCCACACCCAAAATGAGCAGTTCTTC	CASSLDRHTQNEQFF
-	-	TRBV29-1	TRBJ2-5	TGCAGCGGCATACCTCCGACAGAAGAGACCCAGTACTTC	CSGIPPTEETQYF
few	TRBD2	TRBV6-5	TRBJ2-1	TGTGCCAGCAGTTACTCGACCGGACTAGCGGGGGACGGCAATGAGCAGTTCTTC	CASSYSTGLAGDGNEQFF
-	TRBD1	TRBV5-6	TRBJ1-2	TGTGCCAGCAGCTTGAACAGGGGGCTTGATGGCTACACCTTC	CASSLNRGLDGYTF
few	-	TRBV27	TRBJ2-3	TGTGCCAGCAGTTTAGGGACCCTTAGCACAGATACGCAGTATTTT	CASSLGTLSTDTQYF
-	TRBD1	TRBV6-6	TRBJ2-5	TGTGCCAGCAGTTCAAGGGGGCGGCAAGAGACCCAGTACTTC	CASSSRGRQETQYF
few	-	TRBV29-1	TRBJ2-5	TGCAGCGTTCTTGTGACAGAATATCTTGGGTCCAAAGAGACCCAGTACTTC	CSVLVTEYLGSKETQYF